These T cell receptor beta chains were read from a single sample in a study of T cells and Merkel cell carcinoma outcomes. Profiling relied on immunoSEQ multiplex PCR, and the TCRdb table lists in-frame clones only, not all of them. Here the sample spans roughly 2,000 clones, 88% being singletons. The specimen sequenced was tumor tissue from Merkel cell carcinoma. The receptor set was obtained from a human donor with Merkel cell carcinoma. The conserved cysteine and the conserved F or W are not part of the CDR3 here. Each record gives: clone size, V gene, CDR3 protein. Not every row has a clone size; where given, it reads once, few, many or a size class.

abundance: NA; v_gene: TRBV19; CDR3aa: ASSIDEGDFYGYT
abundance: NA; v_gene: TRBV2; CDR3aa: ASATGDGNTIY
abundance: once; v_gene: TRBV18; CDR3aa: ASSPRQDDLYGYT
abundance: NA; v_gene: TRBV5-4; CDR3aa: ASSFGGFNYGYT
abundance: NA; v_gene: TRBV28; CDR3aa: ASSLEVWGEGYEQY
abundance: NA; v_gene: TRBV6-6; CDR3aa: ASSPRDGRSYEQY
abundance: NA; v_gene: TRBV11-2; CDR3aa: ASIPIPQGNEQF
abundance: NA; v_gene: TRBV4-2; CDR3aa: ASRGDSGANVLT
abundance: few; v_gene: TRBV10-3; CDR3aa: AISRLAGASTDTQY
abundance: NA; v_gene: TRBV15; CDR3aa: ATSRSKGTGELF
abundance: once; v_gene: TRBV5-1; CDR3aa: ASSSMSSRELF
abundance: NA; v_gene: TRBV19; CDR3aa: ASKAGQGVSYEQY
abundance: NA; v_gene: TRBV9; CDR3aa: ANSVRLAGTDTQY
abundance: NA; v_gene: TRBV2; CDR3aa: ASGPNEVQPQH
abundance: few; v_gene: TRBV7-9; CDR3aa: ASRKGDNYGYT
abundance: NA; v_gene: TRBV28; CDR3aa: ASRIRGPGQPQH
abundance: NA; v_gene: TRBV7-3; CDR3aa: ASGAGPTDTQY
abundance: NA; v_gene: TRBV19; CDR3aa: ASSATRYEKLF